This is a list of T cell receptor beta chains from one sample in a study of T cells in Graves' hyperthyroidism and ophthalmopathy. Each CDR3 protein is one row after TCRdb ran MiXCR on the multiplex PCR reads. Among about 640,000 distinct CDR3 sequences listed, around 21% were seen once. Material: blood. The receptor source for this set is a man younger than 40 with Graves' ophthalmopathy. The CDR3 runs from the conserved cysteine through the conserved F or W. The D gene is left open where the match is weak. Clone size, where shown, is once, few, many, or a class for clones that have expanded.

d_gene	v_gene	j_gene	abundance	CDR3aa	CDR3nt
NA	TRBV7-9	TRBJ1-4	NA	CASSLALWQEANEKLFF	TGTGCCAGCAGCTTAGCGCTATGGCAGGAGGCTAATGAAAAACTGTTTTTT
TRBD2	TRBV20-1	TRBJ2-1	few	CSALPLAGGGGEQFF	TGCAGTGCCCTACCTTTAGCGGGAGGGGGGGGTGAGCAGTTCTTC
NA	TRBV20-1	TRBJ1-5	NA	CSASPPGVQPQHF	TGCAGTGCTAGCCCCCCAGGGGTCCAGCCCCAGCATTTT
TRBD2	TRBV2	TRBJ2-5	NA	CASRSGTSGPQETQYF	TGTGCCAGCAGGAGCGGGACTAGCGGGCCCCAAGAGACCCAGTACTTC
NA	TRBV7-3	TRBJ2-5	few	CASSSSIQETQYF	TGTGCCAGCAGCTCTTCGATACAAGAGACCCAGTACTTC
NA	TRBV6-5	TRBJ2-7	few	CASSYSADSYEQYF	TGTGCCAGCAGTTACTCGGCGGACTCCTACGAGCAGTACTTC
NA	TRBV20-1	TRBJ2-7	NA	CSARWWGKLLGEQYF	TGCAGTGCCAGGTGGTGGGGAAAACTACTGGGCGAGCAGTACTTC
NA	TRBV6-1	TRBJ1-4	once	CASTEMTGTNEKLFF	TGTGCCAGCACCGAGATGACGGGTACTAATGAAAAACTGTTTTTT
NA	TRBV14	TRBJ1-1	NA	CASSPLHGNTEAFF	TGTGCCAGCAGCCCCTTACACGGGAACACTGAAGCTTTCTTT
TRBD1	TRBV5-4	TRBJ1-2	few	CASSVQGKYGYTF	TGTGCCAGCAGCGTACAGGGGAAGTATGGCTACACCTTC
NA	TRBV7-8	TRBJ2-7	many	CASSLETNSYEQYF	TGTGCCAGCAGCTTAGAGACTAACTCCTACGAGCAGTACTTC
NA	TRBV11-2	TRBJ2-2	few	CASSLDGIRNTGELFF	TGTGCCAGCAGCTTAGATGGAATCAGAAACACCGGGGAGCTGTTTTTT
NA	TRBV3-1	TRBJ1-1	few	CASRLLIHGFGNTEAFF	TGTGCCAGCAGACTTTTGATCCACGGGTTCGGAAACACTGAAGCTTTCTTT
TRBD1	TRBV29-1	TRBJ1-2	NA	CSSQGRNGYTF	TGCAGCTCACAGGGGAGGAATGGCTACACCTTC
TRBD2	TRBV2	TRBJ2-2	many	CASSQTSGSVGELFF	TGTGCCAGCAGTCAGACTAGCGGGAGTGTCGGGGAGCTGTTTTTT
NA	TRBV4-1	TRBJ2-7	few	CASSLSLAREQYF	TGCGCCAGCAGTCTAAGTCTAGCGCGCGAGCAGTACTTC
NA	TRBV7-9	TRBJ2-3	few	CASSLRSVRDTQYF	TGTGCCAGCAGCTTGAGAAGTGTTAGAGATACGCAGTATTTT
TRBD1	TRBV10-3	TRBJ2-5	NA	CAISGDRVKETQYF	TGTGCCATCAGTGGGGACAGGGTGAAAGAGACCCAGTACTTC
NA	TRBV6-2/TRBV6-3	TRBJ1-5	few	CASRSGAEAGGNQPQHF	TGTGCCAGCCGATCGGGGGCAGAAGCGGGGGGCAATCAGCCCCAGCATTTT
TRBD1	TRBV12-3/TRBV12-4	TRBJ1-3	few	CASSFGDRDSKNTIYF	TGTGCCAGCAGTTTCGGGGACAGGGACAGTAAAAACACCATATATTTT
NA	TRBV18	TRBJ1-1	NA	CASSPPARPLNTEAFF	TGTGCCAGCTCACCACCCGCCAGACCCCTGAACACTGAAGCTTTCTTT
NA	TRBV27	TRBJ2-7	many	CASSLSARGGLYEQYF	TGTGCCAGCAGTTTATCGGCCAGGGGGGGTTTGTACGAGCAGTACTTC
NA	TRBV7-6	TRBJ2-7	NA	CASRPGNYEQYF	TGTGCCAGCAGACCCGGGAACTACGAGCAGTACTTC
TRBD2	TRBV5-1	TRBJ2-2	few	CASSLSLAGRTGELFF	TGCGCCAGCAGCTTGAGCCTAGCGGGAAGAACCGGGGAGCTGTTTTTT
NA	TRBV10-3	TRBJ2-7	few	CAISDSLARPYEQYF	TGTGCCATCAGTGATTCTTTAGCGAGGCCCTACGAGCAGTACTTC
NA	TRBV29-1	TRBJ1-2	many	CSVEEATVTRLNYGYTF	TGCAGCGTTGAAGAGGCGACAGTAACACGTCTAAACTATGGCTACACCTTC
TRBD1	TRBV9	TRBJ2-1	NA	CASSVGSGQGLNEQFF	TGTGCCAGCAGCGTAGGTAGTGGACAGGGGTTAAATGAGCAGTTCTTC
NA	TRBV6-2/TRBV6-3	TRBJ2-1	few	CANSGRPSGSYNEQFF	TGTGCCAACAGTGGTCGACCCAGCGGATCATACAATGAGCAGTTCTTC
NA	TRBV12-3/TRBV12-4	TRBJ1-1	many	CASSFNGGEAFF	TGTGCCAGCAGTTTTAATGGAGGTGAAGCTTTCTTT
NA	TRBV10-2	TRBJ2-2	few	CASSFRTDTGELFF	TGCGCCAGCAGCTTTAGGACAGACACCGGGGAGCTGTTTTTT
NA	TRBV20-1	TRBJ2-2	NA	CSARDRWGMNTGELFF	TGCAGTGCTAGAGATCGATGGGGGATGAACACCGGGGAGCTGTTTTTT
NA	TRBV29-1	TRBJ2-1	few	CSVEEPSVPPYNEQFF	TGCAGCGTTGAAGAGCCCTCGGTTCCACCCTACAATGAGCAGTTCTTC
NA	TRBV28	TRBJ2-5	NA	CASSSPRLGLGEETQYF	TGTGCCAGCAGTTCCCCCCGTTTAGGTTTGGGGGAAGAGACCCAGTACTTC
NA	TRBV28	TRBJ2-7	many	CASYGGGTPQYEQYF	TGTGCCAGCTACGGGGGTGGGACGCCGCAATACGAGCAGTACTTC
TRBD1	TRBV24-1	TRBJ2-3	few	CATSDLAGTGKSTDTQYF	TGTGCCACCAGTGATTTGGCCGGGACAGGAAAATCCACAGATACGCAGTATTTT
TRBD1	TRBV28	TRBJ2-5	many	CASSGGQAYETQYF	TGTGCCAGCAGTGGAGGACAGGCGTATGAGACCCAGTACTTC
TRBD1	TRBV11-2	TRBJ1-5	NA	CASSQTGVQPQHF	TGTGCCAGCAGTCAAACAGGGGTTCAGCCCCAGCATTTT
NA	TRBV28	TRBJ2-1	few	CASSYNWYNEQFF	TGTGCCAGCAGCTACAACTGGTACAATGAGCAGTTCTTC
TRBD2	TRBV11-2	TRBJ2-3	few	CASSPRLAGRTDTQYF	TGTGCCAGCAGCCCCCGACTAGCGGGACGCACAGATACGCAGTATTTT
NA	TRBV7-2	TRBJ1-2	few	CASISGAGYTF	TGTGCCAGCATCTCGGGGGCTGGCTACACCTTC
NA	TRBV5-5	TRBJ1-2	few	CASSPEQGGIYGYTF	TGTGCCAGCAGCCCGGAGCAGGGTGGAATCTATGGCTACACCTTC
NA	TRBV7-9	TRBJ2-3	NA	CATSTGVTGSTDTQYF	TGTGCCACCTCCACGGGAGTTACCGGGAGCACAGATACGCAGTATTTT
TRBD2	TRBV2	TRBJ2-1	NA	CASMQLAGLNEQFF	TGTGCCAGCATGCAACTAGCGGGGCTCAATGAGCAGTTCTTC
NA	TRBV19	TRBJ1-5	NA	CASSIILEGGQPQHF	TGTGCCAGTAGTATAATCTTAGAGGGCGGGCAGCCCCAGCATTTT
TRBD1	TRBV12-3/TRBV12-4	TRBJ2-7	many	CASSQGTANEQYF	TGTGCCAGCAGTCAGGGGACAGCCAACGAGCAGTACTTC
NA	TRBV12-3/TRBV12-4	TRBJ2-5	few	CASRPDSQETQYF	TGTGCCAGCAGACCGGACAGTCAAGAGACCCAGTACTTC
TRBD1	TRBV12-3/TRBV12-4	TRBJ1-2	NA	CASSSSTGDPYGYTF	TGTGCCAGCAGTTCCTCGACAGGGGATCCCTATGGCTACACCTTC